This is a list of T cell receptor beta chains from one sample in a study of cytomegalovirus exposure and HLA in healthy donors. The assay was immunoSEQ multiplex PCR, and TCRdb's table has in-frame clones only and misses some. The profile shows 120,000 or so clones, about 80% of them singletons. What was sequenced was PBMCs. The receptors were gathered from a man aged 25 to 45 in good health and CMV-seronegative. CDR3s include the opening cysteine and the closing phenylalanine or tryptophan. D genes are given only for firm matches. Only some rows state a clone size, as once, few, many or a class for expanded clones.

abundance	d_gene	v_gene	j_gene	CDR3aa	CDR3nt
.	.	TRBV5-1	TRBJ2-7	CASSLGGDSSYEQYF	TGCGCCAGCAGCTTGGGGGGCGACAGCTCCTACGAGCAGTACTTC
.	.	TRBV10-3	TRBJ1-2	CAISGTPTDSPSYGYTF	TGTGCCATCAGTGGAACTCCCACCGACAGCCCATCTTATGGCTACACCTTC
.	.	TRBV14	TRBJ1-6	CASSRAESPLHF	TGTGCCAGCAGCCGGGCTGAGTCACCCCTCCACTTT
.	.	TRBV5-6	TRBJ2-3	CASSQEGGTDTQYF	TGTGCCAGCAGCCAGGAAGGGGGCACAGATACGCAGTATTTT
once	.	TRBV6-5	TRBJ1-2	CASSGNRVNYGYTF	TGTGCCAGCAGTGGGAACAGGGTTAACTATGGCTACACCTTC
few	.	TRBV19	TRBJ1-1	CASSTRNRNPNTEAFF	TGTGCCAGTAGTACTCGTAACAGGAACCCGAACACTGAAGCTTTCTTT
.	TRBD2	TRBV6-5	TRBJ2-4	CASSYSQLARDIQYF	TGTGCCAGCAGTTACTCTCAACTAGCGAGGGACATTCAGTACTTC
.	.	TRBV2	TRBJ2-7	CASSVLSGAYEQYF	TGTGCCAGCAGTGTACTCTCGGGGGCCTACGAGCAGTACTTC
.	.	TRBV7-6	TRBJ2-3	CASRSGTSTDTQYF	TGTGCCAGCAGGTCCGGGACTAGCACAGATACGCAGTATTTT
.	.	TRBV5-6	TRBJ1-5	CASNLGGSNQPQHF	TGTGCCAGCAACTTAGGGGGAAGCAATCAGCCCCAGCATTTT
.	.	TRBV28	TRBJ2-2	CASRVAGMMPGELFF	TGTGCCAGCAGGGTAGCAGGGATGATGCCCGGGGAGCTGTTTTTT
.	TRBD1	TRBV29-1	TRBJ2-7	CSVVRTGGHEQYF	TGCAGCGTTGTGAGGACAGGGGGCCACGAGCAGTACTTC
.	.	TRBV2	TRBJ1-6	CASSEIGQGFYNSPLHF	TGTGCCAGCAGTGAAATCGGGCAGGGCTTCTATAATTCACCCCTCCACTTT
.	.	TRBV9	TRBJ1-1	CASSPQGNTEAFF	TGTGCCAGCAGCCCCCAGGGGAACACTGAAGCTTTCTTT
.	.	TRBV30	TRBJ1-5	CAWAAHENQPQHF	TGTGCCTGGGCCGCACATGAAAATCAGCCCCAGCATTTT
.	.	TRBV14	TRBJ1-2	CASSQEGLTNYGYTF	TGTGCCAGCAGCCAAGAGGGACTGACTAACTATGGCTACACCTTC
.	.	TRBV28	TRBJ1-4	CASSRTPGRTSYPFF	TGTGCCAGCAGTCGGACGCCTGGACGGACATCCTACCCGTTTTTT
.	.	TRBV28	TRBJ1-5	CASRLQTGKIGSNQPQHF	TGTGCCAGCAGACTTCAGACGGGTAAAATCGGGAGCAATCAGCCCCAGCATTTT
.	TRBD1	TRBV30	TRBJ1-5	CAWSPVRTGRGNQPQHF	TGTGCCTGGAGTCCGGTTCGGACAGGTCGCGGCAATCAGCCCCAGCATTTT
once	TRBD1	TRBV5-1	TRBJ1-1	CASSFSGTGDEAFF	TGCGCCAGCAGCTTCTCCGGAACAGGGGACGAAGCTTTCTTT
once	.	TRBV18	TRBJ1-1	CASSPSPPGGTEAFF	TGTGCCAGCTCACCATCGCCTCCCGGGGGGACTGAAGCTTTCTTT
.	.	TRBV4-1	TRBJ2-1	CASSQGRGEQFF	TGCGCCAGCAGCCAAGGGAGGGGTGAGCAGTTCTTC
.	TRBD1	TRBV18	TRBJ1-5	CASSPTRGQGNQPQHF	TGTGCCAGCTCACCAACCAGGGGGCAGGGCAATCAGCCCCAGCATTTT
.	.	TRBV9	TRBJ2-1	CASSAEAGSSGEQFF	TGTGCCAGCAGCGCCGAAGCCGGGAGCTCAGGCGAGCAGTTCTTC
.	.	TRBV27	TRBJ2-7	CASSQGNWYEQYF	TGTGCCAGCAGCCAGGGAAATTGGTACGAGCAGTACTTC
.	TRBD1	TRBV6-6	TRBJ1-5	CASSRDRALNQPQHF	TGTGCCAGCAGCAGGGACAGGGCCCTCAATCAGCCCCAGCATTTT
.	TRBD1	TRBV29-1	TRBJ2-7	CSGTGQGGYEQYF	TGCAGCGGGACGGGACAGGGTGGCTACGAGCAGTACTTC
.	.	TRBV19	TRBJ1-1	CASSISQGKAEAFF	TGTGCCAGTAGTATCTCTCAGGGGAAAGCTGAAGCTTTCTTT
.	TRBD1	TRBV6-5	TRBJ1-5	CASSWTGASNQPQHF	TGTGCCAGCAGTTGGACAGGGGCCAGCAATCAGCCCCAGCATTTT
.	TRBD1	TRBV11-2	TRBJ2-5	CASSLGSGQRETQYF	TGTGCCAGCAGCTTAGGCTCGGGACAGCGAGAGACCCAGTACTTC
.	TRBD1	TRBV4-1	TRBJ1-5	CASSLRCRDRGQEENQPQHF	TGCGCCAGCAGCCTTAGATGCCGGGACAGGGGGCAAGAGGAAAATCAGCCCCAGCATTTT